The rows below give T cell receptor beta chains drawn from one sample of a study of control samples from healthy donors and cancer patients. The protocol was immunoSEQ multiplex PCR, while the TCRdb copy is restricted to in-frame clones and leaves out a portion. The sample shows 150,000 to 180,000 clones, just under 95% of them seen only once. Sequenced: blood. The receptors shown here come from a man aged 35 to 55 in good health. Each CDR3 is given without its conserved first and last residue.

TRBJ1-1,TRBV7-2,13,ASSAQGALNTEAF
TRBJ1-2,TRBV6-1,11,ASSEAPAYGYT
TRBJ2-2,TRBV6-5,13,ASSYSEGGLGELF
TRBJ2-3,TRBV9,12,ASSVGGITDTQY
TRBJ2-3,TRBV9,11,AGSKSGTDTQY
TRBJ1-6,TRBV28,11,ASSIGSNSPLH
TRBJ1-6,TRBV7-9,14,ASSLIGRTGNSPLH
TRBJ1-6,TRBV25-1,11,ASSGTGYSPLH
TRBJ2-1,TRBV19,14,ASSRLLGGGRYEQF
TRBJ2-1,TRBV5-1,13,ASSLSGGAYNEQF
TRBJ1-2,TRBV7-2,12,ASSRPDSLYGYT
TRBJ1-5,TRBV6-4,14,ASSDFPDRANQPQH
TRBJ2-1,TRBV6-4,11,ASSATGRGQQF
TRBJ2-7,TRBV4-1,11,ASSHSLTYEQY
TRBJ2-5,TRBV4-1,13,ASSRNPQSQETQY
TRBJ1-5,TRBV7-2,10,ASSSGGQPQH
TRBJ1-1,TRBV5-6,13,ASSLGGGARTEAF
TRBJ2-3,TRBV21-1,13,ASRWPGGSTDTQY
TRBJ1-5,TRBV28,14,ASSLPDRVRNQPQH
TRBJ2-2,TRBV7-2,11,ASSLYQRGELF
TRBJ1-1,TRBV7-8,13,ASSLLQGGGTEAF
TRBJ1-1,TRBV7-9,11,ASSYPGRREAF
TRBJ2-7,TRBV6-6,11,ASTKTGGHEQY
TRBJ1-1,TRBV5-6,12,ASSLILWNTEAF
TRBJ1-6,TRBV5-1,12,ASSLATTNSPLH
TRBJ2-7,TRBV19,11,ASSPGQNYEQY
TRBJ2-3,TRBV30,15,AWTPGGVRIYTDTQY
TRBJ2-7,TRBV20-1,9,SARSSYEQY
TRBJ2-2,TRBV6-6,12,ASRKRVDPGELF